Below, 32 T cell receptor beta chains from the same sample are listed, as sequenced in a study of blood T cell repertoires in COVID-19. The table came from immunoSEQ multiplex PCR; TCRdb's copy has only in-frame clones and leaves some out. The data contain 200,000 to 300,000 clones, roughly 88% of them singletons. The sequenced sample consisted of peripheral blood. Source of these receptors: a human donor in a cohort sampled during active COVID-19.

This chain connects TRBV10-1 to TRBJ2-3; TRBD1 matches 7 bases. Losses at the gene ends were 1 base for V and 1 base for J; bases not matched to a gene: 2. CDR1 is WNHNN and CDR2 is SYGVQD in the germline V gene (reference sequence). This CDR3 comprises 15 residues. CDR3 sequence: CASSELQGGTDTQYF. CDR3 DNA sequence: TGCGCCAGCAGTGAGTTGCAGGGGGGCACAGATACGCAGTATTTT.

The rearrangement uses TRBV21-1 and TRBJ2-7; TRBD1 is the table's D call and was not checked against the DNA. TRBV21-1 constitutes a pseudogene. The CDR3 spans 15 residues. The CDR3 DNA follows: TGTGCCAGCAGCATATATCCGGGACAGGGAGACGAGCAGTACTTC. Translated: CASSIYPGQGDEQYF.

The chain joins TRBV7-2 to TRBJ2-1; 12 bases agree with TRBD1. CDR3 length: 15 amino acids. Germline CDR1 reads SGHTA; CDR2 reads FQGNSA. The trim removed 3 bases at V and 8 bases at J, leaving 5 bases unmatched. DNA of the CDR3: TGTGCCAGCAGCTTTGGGGACAGGGGGCCCGATGAGCAGTTCTTC. Translating it yields CASSFGDRGPDEQFF.

The chain joins TRBV3-1 (or the pseudogene TRBV3-2) to TRBJ1-2, with D hard to call. Trimming stripped 5 bases from V and 4 bases from J, with 26 bases between. The CDR3 has 18 amino acids. From germline, CDR1 is LGHDT and CDR2 YNNKEL (reference sequence). CDR3 loop: CASSYHHSSQSFFYGYTF. Here the CDR3 DNA reads TGTGCCAGCAGCTATCACCACTCGTCGCAAAGCTTTTTCTATGGCTACACCTTC.

V and J are TRBV27 and TRBJ2-1; D perhaps matches TRBD1 (5 bases). This CDR3 has 11 amino acids. Germline loops: CDR1 MNHEY, CDR2 SMNVEV (reference sequence). V lost 3 bases to trimming and J lost 9 bases, with 6 bases between them. The CDR3 DNA reads as TGTGCCAGCAGTTTCAGGGCTGAGCAGTTCTTC. This encodes CASSFRAEQFF.

V usage is TRBV25-1 and J usage is TRBJ2-6; D is perhaps TRBD1 (6 bases). Trimming pared 9 bases from V and 0 bases from J, leaving 9 bases between. Germline CDR1 and CDR2: MGHDK and SYGVNS. This CDR3 has 14 amino acids. DNA of the CDR3: TGTGCCAGTAGGGGGAGCTCTGGGGCCAACGTCCTGACTTTC. It yields the protein CASRGSSGANVLTF.

The rearrangement uses TRBV9 and TRBJ1-2; unclear D gene. The V gene's germline CDR1 is SGDLS and CDR2 YYNGEE. The CDR3 has 14 residues. With 4 bases removed from V and 2 bases from J, the gap between germline ends came to 12 bases. This CDR3 reads CASSTPGLNYGYTF. DNA of the CDR3: TGTGCCAGCAGCACCCCTGGACTGAACTATGGCTACACCTTC.

J is TRBJ2-7 and V is TRBV27; D might be TRBD2 (5 bases). Trimming stripped 6 bases from V and 0 bases from J, with 18 bases between. The CDR3 has 16 amino acids. Germline V gene data show CDR1 as MNHEY and CDR2 as SMNVEV (reference sequence). The CDR3 DNA reads TGTGCCAGCAGCCTAGCCGGCGGGCGCACCTCCTACGAGCAGTACTTC. Translated: CASSLAGGRTSYEQYF.

This clone was seen a few times. The chain joins TRBV19 to TRBJ1-2, with 8 nucleotides matching TRBD1. The CDR3 totals 13 residues. V was pared by 5 bases and J by 3 bases, with 2 bases of the junction left unmatched. The germline V gene encodes CDR1 LNHDA and CDR2 SQIVND (reference sequence). The DNA for the CDR3 is TGTGCCAGTAGTGTGGGACAGGACTATGGCTACACCTTC. Protein product: CASSVGQDYGYTF.

This clone showed up just once. The V call is TRBV5-8, the J call TRBJ1-5, with a weak D call TRBD1 (6 bases). CDR1 SGHTS and CDR2 YDEGEE come from the germline V gene. This CDR3 contains 14 residues. V was shortened by 4 bases and J by 3 bases, with 11 bases between the two germline ends. The CDR3 reads CASSLYRVNQPQHF. CDR3 sequence (DNA): TGTGCCAGCAGCCTATACAGGGTCAATCAGCCCCAGCATTTT.

In this sample, this clone turned up once. As DNA, the CDR3 is TGTGCCAGCAGTTTGAGGAGGGCCGTGGCCGAAAAACTGTTTTTT. This translates into CASSLRRAVAEKLFF. The chain has TRBV27 and TRBJ1-4; D is unresolved. Between the trimmed V and J ends, which lost 3 bases and 8 bases, there was a span of 16 bases. The germline V gene has CDR1 MNHEY and CDR2 SMNVEV (reference sequence). CDR3 size: 15 residues.

The genes are TRBV9 and TRBJ1-5, with TRBD1 matching over 8 bases. The trim removed 4 bases at V and 7 bases at J, leaving 4 bases unmatched. CDR1 and CDR2 from the germline V gene are SGDLS and YYNGEE. CDR3 size: 13 residues. The CDR3 DNA follows: TGTGCCAGCAGCCCGGACAGGGAACAGCCCCAGCATTTT. Translated: CASSPDREQPQHF.

This chain connects TRBV19 to TRBJ1-1; a weak D match, TRBD1 (6 bases). The V and J ends lost 2 bases and 10 bases respectively, with 11 bases between them. Germline V gives CDR1 LNHDA, CDR2 SQIVND (reference sequence). CDR3 size: 12 residues. CDR3 bases: TGTGCCAGTAGTATAAACAGGGACGGAGCTTTCTTT. It specifies CASSINRDGAFF. Combining the CDR3 with reference TRBV19 and TRBJ1-1 gives the whole variable domain DGGITQSPKYLFRKEGQNVTLSCEQNLNHDAMYWYRQDPGQGLRLIYYSQIVNDFQKGDIAEGYSVSREKKESFPLTVTSAQKNPTAFYLCASSINRDGAFFGQGTRLTVV.

This chain links TRBV7-3 with TRBJ2-7, with D perhaps TRBD1 (6 bases). This CDR3 comprises 14 residues. V was trimmed by 5 bases and J by 7 bases, leaving 18 bases between them. In germline, CDR1 is SGHTA, CDR2 FQGTGA. The CDR3 DNA is TGTGCCAGCAGCCGTAATGGGGGCCCCGTGGAGCAGTACTTC. Translation gives CASSRNGGPVEQYF.

This clone was seen once. This chain joins TRBV12-3 or TRBV12-4 and TRBJ2-7; D is unclear. The CDR3 is made up of 11 amino acids. Trimming left V 5 bases short and J 8 bases short, with 10 bases between. This chain's CDR3 is CASSIYGQQYF. The CDR3 nucleotides are TGTGCCAGCAGTATATATGGCCAGCAGTACTTC.

J is TRBJ1-5 and V is TRBV7-9; the D gene is possibly TRBD1 (6 bases). V shed 1 base and J shed 5 bases, with 15 bases lying between them. The CDR3 spans 16 residues. Germline V gene lookup returns CDR1 SEHNR and CDR2 FQNEAQ (reference sequence). CDR3: CASSLVGQGQDQPQHF. The CDR3 coding sequence is TGTGCCAGCAGCTTAGTCGGGCAGGGGCAGGATCAGCCCCAGCATTTT. The full variable domain, with the rest looked up from reference TRBV7-9 and TRBJ1-5, is DTGVSQNPRHKITKRGQNVTFRCDPISEHNRLYWYRQTLGQGPEFLTYFQNEAQLEKSRLLSDRFSAERPKGSFSTLEIQRTEQGDSAMYLCASSLVGQGQDQPQHFGDGTRLSIL.

This clone was counted a single time. This chain uses TRBV5-1 with TRBJ1-1; D not certain. Germline values: CDR1 SGHRS, CDR2 YFSETQ. The V and J ends lost 7 bases and 1 base respectively, with 11 bases between them. CDR3 length equals 13 residues. In DNA, the CDR3 is TGCGCCAGCGGAGGACTGGAGAACACTGAAGCTTTCTTT. It codes for CASGGLENTEAFF.

V gene TRBV6-5 combines with J gene TRBJ2-7; 7 bases are shared with TRBD1. This CDR3 comprises 14 residues. Trimming cost V 2 bases and J 2 bases; bases outside gene matches: 3. Germline assignment: CDR1 MNHEY and CDR2 SVGAGI. CDR3 nucleotides: TGTGCCAGCAGTTACGAGGGGGCTACCTACGAGCAGTACTTC. This codes for CASSYEGATYEQYF.

This clone has a single count. V and J are TRBV19 and TRBJ2-7; the D gene is possibly TRBD2 (6 bases). The V gene's germline CDR1 is LNHDA and CDR2 SQIVND (reference sequence). Trimming took off 3 bases at V and 3 bases at J, with 12 bases between the two ends. The CDR3 length is 14 residues. In DNA, the CDR3 is TGTGCCAGTAGTATTGGAGCGGGCTTCTACGAGCAGTACTTC. Protein sequence: CASSIGAGFYEQYF.

The chain employs TRBV3-1 (or the pseudogene TRBV3-2) and TRBJ2-4, with 7 bases that match TRBD1. The V and J ends lost 3 bases and 0 bases, in that order; junction bases with no gene match: 8. The CDR3 is 17 amino acids. The V gene's germline CDR1 is LGHDT and CDR2 YNNKEL (reference sequence). The CDR3 sequence is CASSQDRLPLAKNIQYF. CDR3 DNA: TGTGCCAGCAGCCAGGACAGGTTGCCTCTAGCCAAAAACATTCAGTACTTC.

A single count supports this clone. This sequence joins TRBV11-2 and TRBJ2-7; 10 nucleotides agree with TRBD1. CDR3 size: 14 residues. The V gene's germline CDR1 is SGHAT and CDR2 FQNNGV. The V gene end was trimmed by 1 base and the J gene end by 6 bases; junction bases not matched to a gene: 3. CDR3: CASSLGTGGPEQYF. CDR3 DNA: TGTGCCAGCAGCTTAGGGACAGGGGGGCCCGAGCAGTACTTC.

The chain carries TRBV20-1 and TRBJ2-7; a possible D gene is TRBD2 (6 bases). This CDR3 has 14 residues. Trimming pared 3 bases from V and 2 bases from J, leaving 14 bases between. The germline V gene has CDR1 DFQATT and CDR2 SNEGSKA (reference sequence). Written as DNA, the CDR3 is TGCAGTGCTAGTAAATCAGGGAGGACCTACGAGCAGTACTTC. It yields the protein CSASKSGRTYEQYF.

This clone was seen a few times. This chain connects TRBV19 to TRBJ1-1; TRBD1 might be the D (6 bases). This CDR3 has 13 amino acids. Germline V gives CDR1 LNHDA, CDR2 SQIVND (reference sequence). V lost 3 bases to trimming and J lost 5 bases, with 10 bases between them. The CDR3 spells CASSMRQGTEAFF. The CDR3 DNA reads as TGTGCCAGTAGTATGAGGCAGGGGACTGAAGCTTTCTTT.

This clone was seen a single time. V gene TRBV29-1 combines with J gene TRBJ1-1, with 8 bases fitting TRBD1. The ends lost 2 bases at V and 4 bases at J; junction bases unmatched: 3. The germline V gene has CDR1 SQVTM and CDR2 ANQGSEA. The CDR3 length is 13 residues. DNA of the CDR3: TGCAGCGTTGAACTACAGGGGGGCACTGAAGCTTTCTTT. Amino acid sequence: CSVELQGGTEAFF.

The gene calls are TRBV9 and TRBJ2-1, with 10 bases identical to TRBD2. This CDR3 contains 15 residues. J was trimmed by 7 bases and V by 0 bases; bases with no gene match: 4. Germline-derived CDR1 and CDR2 are SGDLS and YYNGEE. The CDR3: CASSVESGRGNEQFF. Here the CDR3 DNA reads TGTGCCAGCAGCGTAGAGAGCGGGAGGGGAAATGAGCAGTTCTTC.

The chain employs TRBV7-9 and TRBJ2-7; no clear D gene. CDR3 size: 13 residues. Germline V gene data show CDR1 as SEHNR and CDR2 as FQNEAQ (reference sequence). Trimming removed 7 bases from V and 0 bases from J, with 10 bases in between. CDR3 sequence reads: CASNNPSSYEQYF. Here the CDR3 DNA reads TGTGCCAGCAACAATCCCAGCTCCTACGAGCAGTACTTC.

The chain has TRBV11-1 and TRBJ1-2; 8 nucleotides agree with TRBD1. V shed 6 bases, J shed 8 bases, and the junction held 17 bases outside the gene matches. CDR3 length: 16 residues. Germline assignment: CDR1 SGHAT and CDR2 FQDESV (reference sequence). The CDR3 coding sequence is TGTGCCAGCAGTACTACCCCGGGACAGGCCGTCGGGGGCTACACCTTC. It yields the protein CASSTTPGQAVGGYTF.

The chain has TRBV21-1 and TRBJ2-3; the DNA was not compared with TRBD1, the D call given in the table. TRBV21-1 constitutes a pseudogene. The CDR3 contains 16 residues. Here the CDR3 reads CASSPRGQGSTDTQYF. The CDR3 DNA sequence: TGTGCCAGCAGCCCTCGGGGACAGGGAAGCACAGATACGCAGTATTTT.

The chain employs TRBV27 and TRBJ2-1, with 8 positions matching TRBD2. The germline V gene has CDR1 MNHEY and CDR2 SMNVEV (reference sequence). With 5 bases clipped from V and 5 bases from J, the junction kept 8 bases outside the gene matches. The CDR3 covers 15 residues. The CDR3, as DNA: TGTGCCAGCAGTCCCCCGGGAGGGCCAGACAATGAGCAGTTCTTC. This sequence encodes CASSPPGGPDNEQFF.

This clone occurred once. V and J are TRBV19 and TRBJ1-2, with D maybe TRBD1 (6 bases). Trimming took off 7 bases at V and 0 bases at J, with 15 bases between the two ends. From germline, CDR1 is LNHDA and CDR2 SQIVND (reference sequence). The CDR3 has 15 residues. The CDR3 sequence is CASNSPGDPNYGYTF. In DNA form, the CDR3 reads TGTGCCAGTAATTCCCCAGGGGATCCTAACTATGGCTACACCTTC.

The chain is built from TRBV7-9 and TRBJ2-7; 9 nucleotides align to TRBD2. J gave up 3 bases and V 3 bases, and 6 bases lay outside the gene matches. CDR1 is SEHNR and CDR2 is FQNEAQ in the germline V gene (reference sequence). The CDR3 length is 15 residues. CDR3 sequence reads: CASSLVTSGFYEQYF. The DNA for the CDR3 is TGTGCCAGCAGCTTGGTGACTAGCGGATTCTACGAGCAGTACTTC.

This sequence joins TRBV19 and TRBJ2-7; the match to TRBD1 covers 8 bases. V lost 9 bases, J lost 7 bases, and 11 bases stayed unmatched. The CDR3 runs to 13 residues. CDR1 is LNHDA and CDR2 is SQIVND in the germline V gene (reference sequence). CDR3 nucleotides: TGTGCCAGCAATTTTCAGGGGGCGCGGGAGCAGTACTTC. Amino acids: CASNFQGAREQYF.